The present T cell receptor beta chain was sequenced within a study of T cells after yellow fever vaccination. Study observations and caveats: In post-booster samples, most primary-vaccination clones reappeared (under 98% CD4, roughly 89% CD8). A secondary response was less intense yet reached its peak sooner, at day 5 versus 15. There was a small share of clonotypes that showed up in both the CD4 and CD8 compartments.

The germline V gene encodes CDR1 MNHEY and CDR2 SVGEGT. This CDR3 has 18 residues. The V and J ends lost 5 bases and 4 bases, in that order; junction bases with no gene match: 12. TCRdb itself ran the 5' RACE reads through MiXCR, one entry per CDR3 protein. The data contain 550,000 or so distinct CDR3 sequences, roughly 19% of them seen just once; the ten biggest clones take up 13% to 15%. On this clonotype itself: Its antigen is still unknown.

The rearrangement uses TRBV6-2 or TRBV6-3 and TRBJ2-1; 12 nucleotides align to TRBD2. The material sequenced was PBMCs, taken 15 days after the yellow fever booster vaccination. The origin of this receptor is a man between 25 and 39 years old who received the YFV17D yellow fever vaccine. DNA for the CDR3: TGTGCCAGCAGTCCGGATTTAGCGGGACTAGCGGGTTACAATGAGCAGTTCTTC. Translation gives CASSPDLAGLAGYNEQFF.